This T cell receptor (beta chain) was sequenced in a study of Ad26.COV2.S vaccination and SARS-CoV-2 variants. Study-wide background: Ad26.COV2.S, an intramuscular injection, was given once or twice 56 days apart.

Treatment in this sample: around 19 received Ad26.COV2.S at low or high dose, single or two shots; several received placebo; per-sample allocation not given. The investigators took samples on day 63 after the first vaccine or placebo injection. Donor was an adult aged 18-55 years in Boston. In the vaccine, an Ad26 vector expressed the SARS-CoV-2 spike of the Wuhan strain. On this clone: No antigen is known for it.

TCRdb's copy holds only in-frame clones and misses some; the assay was immunoSEQ multiplex PCR. Seen here are 350,000 to 400,000 clones, roughly nine tenths observed once, and the top ten hold roughly 3.5%. With 3 bases removed from V and 4 bases from J, the gap between germline ends came to 15 bases. Germline assignment: CDR1 LNHDA and CDR2 SQIVND (reference sequence). This CDR3 is built from 15 residues. General observations from the study: Vaccinees reportedly had broad spike-specific CD8+ and CD4+ T cell responses.

The TCR originated in a person aged 18-65 years who received the Ad26.COV2.S COVID-19 vaccine or a placebo. J is TRBJ1-2 and V is TRBV19; maybe TRBD1 (6 bases). This specimen was peripheral blood, taken in a trial of Ad26.COV2.S vaccine versus placebo. CDR3 sequence: CASSMVGGVFYGYTF. CDR3 coding DNA: TGTGCCAGTAGTATGGTGGGGGGCGTCTTCTATGGCTACACCTTC.